This paragraph covers one TCR beta chain sequence. Its target is unknown. The data belong to a study of siplizumab effects on memory and regulatory T cells. Study-wide results and limits: An assignable naive or memory phenotype was lacking in roughly 75-95% of proliferating CD4+ or CD8+ clones. Both greater diversity than memory cells and a major contribution to the alloresponse seemed to characterize naive T cells. A significant reduction in alloreactive sequences traceable to unstimulated CD4+ memory cells was produced by siplizumab.

Method: immunoSEQ multiplex PCR; TCRdb's copy keeps in-frame clones and lacks some. The data show 80,000 to 130,000 clones, roughly 94% seen once. CDR1 is SGHAT and CDR2 is FQNNGV in the germline V gene. Trimming stripped 3 bases from V and 5 bases from J, with 13 bases between. This CDR3 is built from 14 residues. The chain couples TRBV11-2 to TRBJ2-5; TRBD2 might be the D (5 bases). The sequencing input was Tregs sorted from blood. This clonotype was obtained from a human donor in good health. The chain's CDR3 is CASSLRAGGETQYF. The CDR3 DNA reads as TGTGCCAGCAGCTTGCGGGCAGGTGGGGAGACCCAGTACTTC.